The 10 T cell receptor beta chains reported below all come from one sample, sequenced in a study of blood T cell repertoires in COVID-19 (dated by TCRdb to the early 2020s). The method was the immunoSEQ multiplex PCR assay. Here the immuneACCESS table is served through TCRdb, limited to in-frame sequences with V and J called. Missing clones are a known gap in these copies; in checked studies unresolved V genes cover under half, and the rest lacks a known reason. The sample has some 80,000 clones on record, over 75% of them singletons. The top ten clones comprise roughly 9% of the sample. Sequenced input: peripheral blood. These TCRs come from a human donor in a cohort sampled during active COVID-19.

The genes are TRBV10-1 and TRBJ2-7; D is uncertain. The V end was cut by 6 bases, the J end by 4 bases, with 13 bases between. From germline, CDR1 is WNHNN and CDR2 SYGVQD (reference sequence). The CDR3 totals 13 residues. The CDR3 DNA reads as TGCGCCAGCAGAGGTACAGTCCTTTACGAGCAGTACTTC. Its translation: CASRGTVLYEQYF.

V and J are TRBV28 and TRBJ1-4; possible D gene TRBD1, 6 bases. The CDR3 length is 15 residues. Trimming left V 6 bases short and J 5 bases short, with 16 bases between. The germline gives CDR1 MDHEN, CDR2 SYDVKM. CDR3 amino acids: CASRVGGGPNEKLFF. The CDR3 nucleotides are TGTGCCAGCAGGGTTGGGGGGGGCCCCAATGAAAAACTGTTTTTT.

The chain couples TRBV29-1 to TRBJ2-3; 13 nucleotides match TRBD2. With V trimmed by 6 bases and J by 0 bases, 6 bases remained unmatched. The CDR3 has 16 amino acids. Germline loops: CDR1 SQVTM, CDR2 ANQGSEA. The CDR3 sequence: CSVRGLAGESTDTQYF. The CDR3 coding sequence is TGCAGCGTGCGAGGACTAGCGGGAGAGAGCACAGATACGCAGTATTTT.

This clone appeared a single time. J is TRBJ2-5 and V is TRBV7-2; 11 bases match TRBD2. V lost 5 bases and J lost 5; bases outside the gene matches: 10. This CDR3 spans 16 amino acids. Germline V lookup: CDR1 SGHTA, CDR2 FQGNSA. This CDR3 is CASSPPRLAGGETQYF. The CDR3 region has the DNA TGTGCCAGCAGCCCCCCGCGGCTAGCGGGGGGTGAGACCCAGTACTTC.

The rearrangement uses TRBV30 and TRBJ1-5, with 7 bases fitting TRBD1. V gave up 4 bases and J gave up 2 bases; unmatched junction bases: 11. Germline values: CDR1 GTSNPN, CDR2 SVGIG (reference sequence). The CDR3 totals 16 residues. The CDR3 DNA sequence: TGTGCCTGGACCGCCGAAGGACAGGTGGGCAATCAGCCCCAGCATTTT. As protein: CAWTAEGQVGNQPQHF.

This clone was picked up one time. The gene calls are TRBV6-6 and TRBJ2-4; no reliable D call. Looked up from germline, CDR1 is MNHNY and CDR2 is SVGAGI (reference sequence). The CDR3 runs 16 residues. Trimming took off 0 bases at V and 3 bases at J, with 12 bases between the two ends. CDR3 protein: CASSYSGQASKNIQYF. As DNA, the CDR3 is TGTGCCAGCAGTTACTCTGGGCAGGCGAGCAAAAACATTCAGTACTTC.

The rearrangement joins TRBV19 to TRBJ2-4; weak D call: TRBD2 (6 bases). The V gene's germline CDR1 is LNHDA and CDR2 SQIVND (reference sequence). The CDR3 spans 14 residues. Trimming stripped 8 bases from V and 8 bases from J, with 19 bases between. The CDR3 here is CASLSGRLGDIQYF. In DNA form, the CDR3 reads TGTGCCAGTTTATCGGGGAGGCTCGGGGACATTCAGTACTTC.

This clone was detected only a few times. The chain is built from TRBV11-2 and TRBJ2-6; TRBD2 aligns across 10 bases. The CDR3 covers 16 residues. After removal of 6 bases from V and 0 bases from J, the junction contained 2 bases not matched to a gene. CDR1 and CDR2 from the germline V gene are SGHAT and FQNNGV. CDR3 sequence (DNA): TGTGCCAGCAGTAGCGGGGGGAGCTCTGGGGCCAACGTCCTGACTTTC. The encoded protein is CASSSGGSSGANVLTF.

This chain connects TRBV28 to TRBJ2-7; possibly TRBD1 for D (5 bases). This CDR3 is built from 13 residues. V lost 3 bases to trimming and J lost 7 bases, with 13 bases between them. Per the germline V gene, CDR1 is MDHEN and CDR2 is SYDVKM. The CDR3 DNA is TGTGCCAGCAGTTTCTCCGGCTCAGGGGAGCAGTACTTC. Its protein is CASSFSGSGEQYF.

The chain joins TRBV2 to TRBJ1-6; 8 nucleotides align to TRBD1. Losses at the gene ends were 8 bases for V and 10 bases for J; bases not matched to a gene: 7. CDR1 is SNHLY and CDR2 is FYNNEI in the germline V gene. The CDR3 is made up of 13 amino acids. DNA for the CDR3: TGTGCCAGCTCGGACAGGGTTGGGTCACCCCTCCACTTT. Its protein product is CASSDRVGSPLHF.